Listed below are T cell receptor beta chains from one sample, sequenced in a study of blood T cell repertoires in COVID-19. The data were produced by immunoSEQ multiplex PCR, yet TCRdb's version contains in-frame clones alone and is incomplete. The table lists 200,000 or so clones, about 87% of them singletons. Sequenced: peripheral blood. The receptors originated from a man aged 55 to 70 with acute or convalescent COVID-19. Both conserved end residues are part of each CDR3. D genes are given only for firm matches. Expanded clones are given a class, and other clones once, few, many or no size at all.

V gene	clone size	CDR3 length	J gene	D gene	CDR3 protein	CDR3 DNA
TRBV11-1	-	12	TRBJ2-3	-	CASSLRRDTQYF	TGTGCCAGCAGCTTAAGGAGAGATACGCAGTATTTT
TRBV10-3	-	14	TRBJ1-5	TRBD1	CAISGTGGAQPQHF	TGTGCCATCAGTGGGACAGGGGGCGCGCAGCCCCAGCATTTT
TRBV14	-	19	TRBJ1-5	TRBD1	CASSQEWDRGSFGNQPQHF	TGTGCCAGCAGCCAAGAATGGGACAGGGGGTCTTTTGGCAATCAGCCCCAGCATTTT
TRBV19	-	12	TRBJ1-2	TRBD1	CASSTTGHGYTF	TGTGCCAGTAGTACGACAGGGCACGGCTACACCTTC
TRBV13	few	15	TRBJ2-7	-	CASSLEGTESYEQYF	TGTGCCAGCAGCTTAGAAGGCACGGAGTCCTACGAGCAGTACTTC
TRBV20-1	-	11	TRBJ2-7	-	CGQGTTYEQYF	TGCGGTCAGGGGACCACGTACGAGCAGTACTTC
TRBV28	-	15	TRBJ2-7	TRBD1	CASGKGAGVSYEQYF	TGTGCCAGTGGGAAGGGGGCAGGGGTATCCTACGAGCAGTACTTC
TRBV5-5	-	17	TRBJ1-6	-	CASSTPDRTGGNSPLHF	TGTGCCAGCAGCACCCCAGACAGGACGGGGGGTAATTCACCCCTCCACTTT
TRBV5-5	-	14	TRBJ2-2	TRBD1	CASLEQGALGELFF	TGTGCCAGCTTGGAACAGGGGGCGCTTGGGGAGCTGTTTTTT
TRBV29-1	-	14	TRBJ2-7	TRBD2	CSVVLSGGAREQYF	TGCAGCGTTGTCTTGAGCGGGGGGGCTCGCGAGCAGTACTTC
TRBV6-5	-	13	TRBJ1-1	-	CASSPRTVTEAFF	TGTGCCAGCAGTCCCCGGACAGTGACTGAAGCTTTCTTT
TRBV19	-	16	TRBJ2-2	TRBD2	CASSRIGGADTGELFF	TGTGCCAGTAGTAGGATCGGGGGGGCCGACACCGGGGAGCTGTTTTTT
TRBV21-1	-	16	TRBJ1-5	-	CASSKETDLERQPQHF	TGTGCCAGCAGCAAAGAAACGGACTTGGAGCGGCAGCCCCAGCATTTT
TRBV6-5	few	14	TRBJ1-1	TRBD1	CASSYTGQGAEAFF	TGTGCCAGCAGTTATACCGGACAGGGGGCTGAAGCTTTCTTT
TRBV19	-	14	TRBJ1-4	-	CASSKTGPNEKLFF	TGTGCCAGTAGTAAGACAGGACCTAATGAAAAACTGTTTTTT
TRBV18	-	14	TRBJ2-7	TRBD2	CASSPASGDGEQYF	TGTGCCAGCTCACCTGCTAGCGGGGACGGCGAGCAGTACTTC
TRBV29-1	-	14	TRBJ2-2	TRBD1	CSVIKTGSTGELFF	TGCAGCGTTATCAAGACAGGGAGCACCGGGGAGCTGTTTTTT
TRBV24-1	-	16	TRBJ1-5	TRBD1	CATSDSDRGSNQPQHF	TGTGCCACCAGTGATTCGGACAGGGGAAGCAATCAGCCCCAGCATTTT
TRBV2	-	13	TRBJ1-2	-	CASSDGGGYGYTF	TGTGCCAGCAGTGATGGGGGGGGCTATGGCTACACCTTC
TRBV7-9	-	14	TRBJ1-5	-	CASSLGLGNQPQHF	TGTGCCAGCAGCTTAGGGCTGGGCAATCAGCCCCAGCATTTT
TRBV29-1	-	13	TRBJ2-5	TRBD1	CSVAGQNQETQYF	TGCAGCGTTGCGGGACAGAACCAAGAGACCCAGTACTTC
TRBV2	-	15	TRBJ1-5	-	CASSQQGISNQPQHF	TGTGCCAGCAGTCAACAGGGTATTAGCAATCAGCCCCAGCATTTT
TRBV6-6	-	14	TRBJ2-7	-	CASSPRGTIHEQYF	TGTGCCAGCAGTCCCCGCGGGACCATACACGAGCAGTACTTC
TRBV9	-	18	TRBJ2-1	TRBD2	CASSVASIAGGLGNEQFF	TGTGCCAGCAGCGTAGCGTCAATAGCGGGGGGGCTGGGCAATGAGCAGTTCTTC
TRBV15	-	14	TRBJ2-1	TRBD1	CATSARTGANEQFF	TGTGCCACCAGCGCCAGGACAGGGGCCAATGAGCAGTTCTTC
TRBV28	-	15	TRBJ2-7	TRBD1	CASSLFHRGVYEQYF	TGTGCCAGCAGTTTATTCCACAGGGGCGTGTACGAGCAGTACTTC
TRBV21-1	-	20	TRBJ1-5	-	CASTHQPPPGRGTENQPQHF	TGTGCCAGCACCCATCAACCCCCCCCGGGCCGCGGGACCGAGAATCAGCCCCAGCATTTT
TRBV7-8	-	14	TRBJ1-2	-	CASSLAITGAGYTF	TGTGCCAGCAGCTTAGCCATTACTGGGGCTGGCTACACCTTC
TRBV20-1	-	16	TRBJ1-6	-	CSASAARQGYNSPLHF	TGCAGTGCTAGTGCTGCCCGGCAGGGTTATAATTCACCCCTCCACTTT
TRBV7-9	-	16	TRBJ2-2	-	CASSRNRQAPLGELFF	TGTGCCAGCAGCCGCAATAGACAGGCGCCCTTAGGGGAGCTGTTTTTT
TRBV27	many	17	TRBJ1-2	TRBD1	CASTTLDRGGLNYGYTF	TGTGCCAGCACCACTCTCGACAGGGGGGGTCTCAACTATGGCTACACCTTC
TRBV12-3/TRBV12-4	-	13	TRBJ2-7	TRBD2	CASSLGGIYEQYF	TGTGCCAGCAGTTTGGGGGGGATCTACGAGCAGTACTTC
TRBV7-2	-	17	TRBJ2-7	TRBD2	CASSFGLAGFVSYEQYF	TGTGCCAGCAGCTTCGGACTAGCGGGCTTCGTCTCCTACGAGCAGTACTTC
TRBV6-1	-	14	TRBJ1-5	-	CASSEVWGEQPQHF	TGTGCCAGCAGTGAAGTTTGGGGAGAGCAGCCCCAGCATTTT
TRBV3-1/TRBV3-2	-	11	TRBJ2-5	-	CASMVKRTQYF	TGTGCCAGCATGGTCAAGAGAACCCAGTACTTC
TRBV7-9	-	19	TRBJ1-6	-	CASSTTLSGGLEGNSPLHF	TGTGCCAGCAGCACCACATTGTCGGGGGGCCTTGAAGGGAATTCACCCCTCCACTTT
TRBV11-3	-	15	TRBJ2-1	TRBD1	CASSPPGQNYNEQFF	TGTGCCAGCAGCCCTCCGGGACAGAACTACAATGAGCAGTTCTTC
TRBV10-2	-	11	TRBJ2-3	-	CASSEYNTQYF	TGCGCCAGCAGTGAATATAATACGCAGTATTTT
TRBV28	once	15	TRBJ1-4	-	CASSFGSVRKEKLFF	TGTGCCAGCAGTTTCGGTTCAGTGAGGAAGGAAAAACTGTTTTTT
TRBV5-6	-	15	TRBJ2-1	TRBD1	CASSWDRVPYNEQFF	TGTGCCAGCAGTTGGGACAGGGTACCGTACAATGAGCAGTTCTTC
TRBV7-9	-	16	TRBJ2-1	TRBD2	CASTFPGTSAHNEQFF	TGTGCCAGCACCTTCCCTGGGACTAGCGCCCACAATGAGCAGTTCTTC
TRBV10-1	-	15	TRBJ2-7	TRBD1	CATPTRDRDRYEQYF	TGCGCCACTCCGACTCGGGACAGGGATCGGTACGAGCAGTACTTC
TRBV21-1	-	20	TRBJ1-1	-	CASSKPGPAGGAKGNTEAFF	TGTGCCAGCAGCAAACCCGGGCCAGCAGGGGGCGCAAAGGGGAACACTGAAGCTTTCTTT
TRBV5-1	many	13	TRBJ2-3	-	CASSPEGRATQYF	TGCGCCAGCAGCCCCGAGGGTAGGGCTACGCAGTATTTT
TRBV6-5	-	14	TRBJ1-2	-	CATGGVGRKNGYTF	TGTGCCACCGGGGGGGTCGGGAGAAAGAATGGCTACACCTTC
TRBV10-3	few	18	TRBJ1-1	-	CAISESLSSPTGDTEAFF	TGTGCCATCAGTGAGTCGTTGAGTTCCCCGACGGGGGACACTGAAGCTTTCTTT
TRBV28	-	14	TRBJ2-2	-	CASSFGRRGGELFF	TGTGCCAGCAGTTTTGGGAGACGGGGCGGGGAGCTGTTTTTT
TRBV18	-	13	TRBJ2-5	TRBD1	CASSLGQGETQYF	TGTGCCAGCTCCCTCGGACAGGGTGAGACCCAGTACTTC